This TCR beta chain was identified during a study of shared clonotypes between healthy human individuals. Deep level was the assay's run setting. Genomic DNA (from each subset) was split evenly across several immunoSEQ plates. Sorted subsets were amplified in replicate PCRs using approximately 0.2 ug DNA, 30,000 to 35,000 T cell genomes. Method: immunoSEQ multiplex PCR; TCRdb's copy keeps in-frame clones and lacks some. The repertoire holds approximately 240,000 clones, about 69% seen once, with over 8.5% in the top ten. Germline assignment: CDR1 MNHEY and CDR2 SVGAGI. The CDR3 totals 12 residues. J gave up 7 bases and V 5 bases, and 4 bases lay outside the gene matches.

Sequenced: memory CD4+ T cells sorted from blood. The subset was: CD45RA-negative fraction. This sequence was found in a man aged 30-40 years in good health. This chain connects TRBV6-5 to TRBJ1-2; the match to TRBD1 covers 7 bases. CDR3 sequence (DNA): TGTGCCAGCAGTCCCCGACAGGGTGGCTACACCTTC. This translates into CASSPRQGGYTF.